Each of the 14 T cell receptor beta chains below was sequenced from the same sample in a study of regulatory T cells in long-lasting Graves disease. Time point defined: newly diagnosed GD, antithyroid drugs for less than 3 months. The TCR library was made from RNA extracted from PBMCs. For TCR beta, libraries came from iRepertoire HTBI primers and Arm-PCR of CDR3 regions. TCRdb ran MiXCR on the multiplex PCR reads and lists one entry per CDR3 protein. Among 350,000 to 450,000 distinct CDR3 sequences listed, approximately 15% were seen once. The same specimen was also included in a second study, on T cells in Graves' hyperthyroidism and ophthalmopathy.

The specimen was peripheral blood mononuclear cells (PBMCs), collected at new diagnosis, from a patient treated with antithyroid drugs. The origin of the receptors is a middle-aged woman with Graves disease.

This chain connects TRBV19 to TRBJ2-3; D remains ambiguous. V was trimmed by 9 bases and J by 0 bases, leaving 13 bases between them. Per the germline V gene, CDR1 is LNHDA and CDR2 is SQIVND (reference sequence). The CDR3 contains 14 residues. CDR3 sequence reads: CASNRALSTDTQYF. Here the CDR3 DNA reads TGTGCCAGCAACCGGGCGCTGAGCACAGATACGCAGTATTTT.

V gene TRBV14 combines with J gene TRBJ2-7; D is unclear. The CDR3 is 13 amino acids. Germline values: CDR1 SGHDN, CDR2 FVKESK. The V gene lost 4 bases and the J gene lost 7 bases, with 14 bases spanning the gap. This CDR3 reads CASSPRVTGEQYF. The CDR3 nucleotides are TGTGCCAGCAGCCCACGGGTCACTGGGGAGCAGTACTTC.

This clonotype was recorded many times. The rearrangement uses TRBV7-2 and TRBJ2-5; 10 bases fit TRBD2. Germline V gene lookup returns CDR1 SGHTA and CDR2 FQGNSA. There are 15 residues in the CDR3. V dropped 6 bases and J dropped 5; count of bases not matched to a gene: 9. The CDR3 spells CASSPSGRREETQYF. DNA of the CDR3: TGTGCCAGCAGTCCTAGCGGGAGAAGGGAGGAGACCCAGTACTTC.

This clonotype has at least ten counts. This chain connects TRBV7-6 to TRBJ2-1, with TRBD2 matching over 12 bases. Germline-derived CDR1 and CDR2 are SGHVS and FNYEAQ. This CDR3 comprises 16 residues. J lost 6 bases, V lost 0 bases, and 3 bases had no gene match. The CDR3 nucleotides are TGTGCCAGCAGCTTAGCGGGACTAGCGGGTGTCAATGAGCAGTTCTTC. It specifies CASSLAGLAGVNEQFF.

Comments on this clonotype: A much bigger clone sits one base away, suggesting this may be a read error. The CDR3 coding sequence is TGTGCCAGCAGTGAAATATCGGCAGTCACTGAAGCTTCCTTT. Translating gives CASSEISAVTEASF. The chain links TRBV6-1 to TRBJ1-1; D is unclear. The germline V gene has CDR1 MNHNS and CDR2 SASEGT. This CDR3 contains 14 residues.

This clonotype was observed many times. The rearrangement joins TRBV28 to TRBJ1-2; D ambiguous. Germline V CDR1 and CDR2: MDHEN, SYDVKM. Trimming removed 8 bases at V and 8 bases at J, with 18 bases between. The CDR3 has 13 amino acids. CDR3 bases: TGTGCCAGCCTCCCCCCTGGAGGGAGCGGCTACACCTTC. Protein: CASLPPGGSGYTF.

The chain couples TRBV24-1 to TRBJ2-2; 7 nucleotides align to TRBD1. CDR3 length equals 16 residues. Germline loops: CDR1 KGHDR, CDR2 SFDVKD. Trimming took 12 bases from V and 0 from J; bases not matched to a gene: 12. CDR3 protein: CAVQTRDSSNTGELFF. DNA of the CDR3: TGTGCCGTCCAAACACGGGACAGCTCGAACACCGGGGAGCTGTTTTTT.

This clonotype has a count of ten or more. The V call is TRBV11-2, the J call TRBJ1-2, with 8 bases that match TRBD1. The CDR3 has 18 residues. Germline lookup yields CDR1 SGHAT and CDR2 FQNNGV. J was trimmed by 4 bases and V by 1 base; bases with no gene match: 14. The CDR3 reads CASSLGGPGQGAPYGYTF. CDR3 coding DNA: TGTGCCAGCAGCTTAGGGGGTCCTGGGCAGGGGGCCCCCTATGGCTACACCTTC. Combining the CDR3 with reference TRBV11-2 and TRBJ1-2 gives the whole variable domain EAGVAQSPRYKIIEKRQSVAFWCNPISGHATLYWYQQILGQGPKLLIQFQNNGVVDDSQLPKDRFSAERLKGVDSTLKIQPAKLEDSAVYLCASSLGGPGQGAPYGYTFGSGTRLTVV.

This chain links TRBV7-8 with TRBJ2-1; 9 positions match TRBD2. Germline CDR1 is SGHVS and CDR2 is FQNEAQ. The CDR3 sequence is 17 residues long. V dropped 1 base and J dropped 2; count of bases not matched to a gene: 6. The CDR3 nucleotides are TGTGCCAGCAGCTTAGGTCGAGCGGGAGGCCCCTACAATGAGCAGTTCTTC. This gives the protein CASSLGRAGGPYNEQFF.

This clonotype showed up just a few times. The chain joins TRBV5-1 to TRBJ1-6; tentatively, D is TRBD1 (5 bases). The CDR3 is 15 residues long. The V end lost 3 bases, the J end lost 9 bases, and 16 bases lay between the germline ends. The germline gives CDR1 SGHRS, CDR2 YFSETQ. The CDR3 region has the DNA TGCGCCAGCAGCTCATCCGGGGGAGGTAGTTCACCCCTCCACTTT. Its protein is CASSSSGGGSSPLHF.

This clonotype was counted many times. The chain uses TRBV27 and TRBJ2-1, with unresolved D. Per the germline V gene, CDR1 is MNHEY and CDR2 is SMNVEV (reference sequence). The CDR3 runs 13 residues. The V end lost 5 bases, the J end lost 4 bases, and 9 bases lay between the germline ends. This CDR3 is CASSPPSYNEQFF. The CDR3 DNA is TGTGCCAGCAGTCCCCCCTCATACAATGAGCAGTTCTTC.

This clonotype came up once. A junction boundary mismatches the germline segment, possibly from a read error. The V gene is TRBV20-1, the J gene TRBJ2-1, with D possibly called TRBD1 or TRBD2 (5 bases each). CDR1 and CDR2 (germline): DFQATT, SNEGSKA (reference sequence). CDR3 length equals 14 residues. The CDR3 loop is CTATQGTSYNEQFF. As DNA, the CDR3 is TGCACTGCTACCCAAGGGACCTCTTACAATGAGCAGTTCTTC.

At least ten counts were recorded for this clonotype. This rearrangement joins TRBV9 to TRBJ2-1, with TRBD2 matching over 12 bases. Germline CDR1 SGDLS, CDR2 YYNGEE. The CDR3 contains 14 residues. J lost 8 bases, V lost 1 base, and 1 base had no gene match. Here the CDR3 reads CASSVSSGRDEQFF. The CDR3 DNA follows: TGTGCCAGCAGCGTATCTAGCGGGAGGGATGAGCAGTTCTTC.

A word on this clonotype: A much larger clone is a single base away; this may be a read error. This chain joins TRBV6-5 and TRBJ2-7, with 10 bases identical to TRBD2. Germline trimming cut 2 bases from V and 5 bases from J; bases unmatched to any gene: 9. In germline, CDR1 is MNHEY, CDR2 SVGAGI. This CDR3 region has 16 residues. The CDR3 DNA sequence: TGTGCCAGCAGTTACCAAAGGGCTAGCGGGAGCGACGAGCAGTACTTC. Translating it yields CASSYQRASGSDEQYF.